Detailed here is one TCR beta chain. Its antigen is unknown. The CDR3 length is 15 residues. Unmatched junction bases numbered 8, after V lost 4 bases and J lost 7 bases. Germline lookup yields CDR1 MNHNS and CDR2 SASEGT. The sort gate was single viable CD3+CD4+CD8-CD45RO+ cells for memory CD4+ T cells. Measured with immunoSEQ multiplex PCR; TCRdb has only the in-frame clones, and not every one. The sample records around 50,000 clones, about 81% being singletons. This entry comes from a study of memory CD4+ T cells and cytomegalovirus serostatus. Study observations and caveats: The CMV-associated TCR signature appears largely within the CD4+ memory repertoire. Each of some 67 CMV-associated TCRbeta sequences occurred in one to five individuals. CMV serostatus prediction reached median AUC about 0.96, or 0.93 with US-trained model.

The TCR was taken from an adult in good health and CMV-seronegative. This chain links TRBV6-1 with TRBJ1-5; 9 bases agree with TRBD1. What was sequenced was memory CD4+ T cells from blood. CDR3 loop: CASSASGTGRQPQHF. The DNA of the CDR3 is TGTGCCAGCAGTGCGTCCGGGACAGGGAGACAGCCCCAGCATTTT.